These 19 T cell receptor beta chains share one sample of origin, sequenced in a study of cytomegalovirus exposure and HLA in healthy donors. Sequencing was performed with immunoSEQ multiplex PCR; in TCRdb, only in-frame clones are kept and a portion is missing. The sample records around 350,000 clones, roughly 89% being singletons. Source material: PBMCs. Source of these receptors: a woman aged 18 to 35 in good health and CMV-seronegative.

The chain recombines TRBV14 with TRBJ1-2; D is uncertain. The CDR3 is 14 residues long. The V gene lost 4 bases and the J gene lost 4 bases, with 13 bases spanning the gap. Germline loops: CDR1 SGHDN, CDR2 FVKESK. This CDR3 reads CASSRSLEGYGYTF. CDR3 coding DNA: TGTGCCAGCAGCCGTAGCTTGGAGGGCTATGGCTACACCTTC.

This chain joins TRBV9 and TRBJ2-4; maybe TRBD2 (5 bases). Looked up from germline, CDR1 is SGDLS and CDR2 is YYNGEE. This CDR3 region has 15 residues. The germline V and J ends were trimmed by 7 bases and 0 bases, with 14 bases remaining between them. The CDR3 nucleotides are TGTGCCAGCCCCCTTAGTGGACTAGCCAAAAACATTCAGTACTTC. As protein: CASPLSGLAKNIQYF.

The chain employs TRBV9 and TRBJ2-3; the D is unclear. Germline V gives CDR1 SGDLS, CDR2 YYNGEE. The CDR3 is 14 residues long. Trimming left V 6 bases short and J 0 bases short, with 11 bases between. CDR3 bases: TGTGCCAGCACCGGCGGAACTAGCACAGATACGCAGTATTTT. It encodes CASTGGTSTDTQYF. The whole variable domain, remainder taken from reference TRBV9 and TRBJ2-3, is DSGVTQTPKHLITATGQRVTLRCSPRSGDLSVYWYQQSLDQGLQFLIQYYNGEERAKGNILERFSAQQFPDLHSELNLSSLELGDSALYFCASTGGTSTDTQYFGPGTRLTVL.

Here the CDR3 DNA reads TGTGCCAGCATGGTCCAGGGGGCTCGAGGGGAGCTGTTTTTT. Its protein product is CASMVQGARGELFF. This sequence joins TRBV6-5 and TRBJ2-2, with 8 bases fitting TRBD1. Per germline, CDR1 MNHEY and CDR2 SVGAGI. The CDR3 consists of 14 residues. Unmatched junction bases numbered 9, after V lost 7 bases and J lost 8 bases.

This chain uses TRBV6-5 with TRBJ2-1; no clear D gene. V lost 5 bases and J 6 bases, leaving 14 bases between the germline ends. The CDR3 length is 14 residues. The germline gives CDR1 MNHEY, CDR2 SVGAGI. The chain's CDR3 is CASSEATFSNEQFF. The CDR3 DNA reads TGTGCCAGCAGTGAGGCTACCTTCTCCAATGAGCAGTTCTTC.

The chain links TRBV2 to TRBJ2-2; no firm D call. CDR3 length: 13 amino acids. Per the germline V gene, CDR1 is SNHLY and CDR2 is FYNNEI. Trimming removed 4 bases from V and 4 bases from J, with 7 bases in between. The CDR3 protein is CASSVQVTGELFF. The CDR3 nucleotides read TGTGCCAGCAGTGTTCAGGTCACCGGGGAGCTGTTTTTT.

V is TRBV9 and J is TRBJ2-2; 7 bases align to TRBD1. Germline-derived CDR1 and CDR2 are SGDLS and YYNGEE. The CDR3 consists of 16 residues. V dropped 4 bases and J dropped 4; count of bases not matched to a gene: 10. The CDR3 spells CASSRTDRAGTGELFF. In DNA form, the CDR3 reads TGTGCCAGCAGCCGCACCGACAGGGCCGGCACCGGGGAGCTGTTTTTT.

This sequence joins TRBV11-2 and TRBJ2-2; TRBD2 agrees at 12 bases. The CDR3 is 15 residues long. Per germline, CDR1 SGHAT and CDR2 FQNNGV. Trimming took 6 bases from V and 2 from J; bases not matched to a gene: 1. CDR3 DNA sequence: TGTGCCAGCAGGGGACTAGCGGGCAACACCGGGGAGCTGTTTTTT. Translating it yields CASRGLAGNTGELFF.

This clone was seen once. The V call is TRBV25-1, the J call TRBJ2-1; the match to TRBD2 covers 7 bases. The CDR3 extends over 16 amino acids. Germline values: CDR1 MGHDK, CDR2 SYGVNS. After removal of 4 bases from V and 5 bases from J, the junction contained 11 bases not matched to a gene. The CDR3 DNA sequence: TGTGCCAGCAGTGCCCGGACTAGATCTCGGCACAATGAGCAGTTCTTC. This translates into CASSARTRSRHNEQFF. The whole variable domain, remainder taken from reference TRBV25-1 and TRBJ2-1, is EADIYQTPRYLVIGTGKKITLECSQTMGHDKMYWYQQDPGMELHLIHYSYGVNSTEKGDLSSESTVSRIRTEHFPLTLESARPSHTSQYLCASSARTRSRHNEQFFGPGTRLTVL.

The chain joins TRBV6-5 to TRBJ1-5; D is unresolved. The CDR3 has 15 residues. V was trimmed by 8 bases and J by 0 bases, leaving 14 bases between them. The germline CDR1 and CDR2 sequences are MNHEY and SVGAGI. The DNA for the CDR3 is TGTGCCAGCCGTATGCATAGAGGTAGCAATCAGCCCCAGCATTTT. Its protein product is CASRMHRGSNQPQHF.

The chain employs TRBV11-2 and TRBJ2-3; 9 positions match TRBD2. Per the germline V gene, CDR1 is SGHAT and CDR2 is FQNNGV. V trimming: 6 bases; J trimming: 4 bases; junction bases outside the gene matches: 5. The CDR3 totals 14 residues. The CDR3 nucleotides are TGTGCCAGCAGTGGCGGGGGGGCCGCAGATACGCAGTATTTT. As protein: CASSGGGAADTQYF.

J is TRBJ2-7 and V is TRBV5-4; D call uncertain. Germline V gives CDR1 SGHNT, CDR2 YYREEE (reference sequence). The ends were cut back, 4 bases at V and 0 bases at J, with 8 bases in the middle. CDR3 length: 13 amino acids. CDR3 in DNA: TGTGCCAGCAGCGTGTCGTTCTCCTACGAGCAGTACTTC. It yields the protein CASSVSFSYEQYF.

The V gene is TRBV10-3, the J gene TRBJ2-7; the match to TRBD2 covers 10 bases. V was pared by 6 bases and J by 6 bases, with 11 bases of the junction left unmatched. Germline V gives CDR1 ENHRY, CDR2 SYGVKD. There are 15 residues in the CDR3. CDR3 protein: CAIRTSGSPGGEQYF. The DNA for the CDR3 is TGTGCCATCAGGACTAGCGGGTCCCCCGGGGGCGAGCAGTACTTC.

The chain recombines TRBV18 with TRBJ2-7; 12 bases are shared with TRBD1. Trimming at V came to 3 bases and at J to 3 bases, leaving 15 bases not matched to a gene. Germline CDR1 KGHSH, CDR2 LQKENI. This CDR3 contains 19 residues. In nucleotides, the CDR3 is TGTGCCAGCTCACCCAGGCCCGGGACAGGGGGCCTAAGCAGCTACGAGCAGTACTTC. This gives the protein CASSPRPGTGGLSSYEQYF.

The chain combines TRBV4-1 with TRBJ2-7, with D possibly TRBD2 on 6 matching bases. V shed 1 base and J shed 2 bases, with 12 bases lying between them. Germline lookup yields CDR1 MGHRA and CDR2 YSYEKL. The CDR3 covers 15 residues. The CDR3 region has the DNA TGCGCCAGCAGCCAAGGGCGGGACCGCGCCTACGAGCAGTACTTC. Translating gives CASSQGRDRAYEQYF.

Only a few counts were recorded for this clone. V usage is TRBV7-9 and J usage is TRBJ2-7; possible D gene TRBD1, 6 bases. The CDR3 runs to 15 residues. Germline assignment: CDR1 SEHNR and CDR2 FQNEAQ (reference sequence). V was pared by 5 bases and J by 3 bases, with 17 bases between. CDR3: CASSLPGALNYEQYF. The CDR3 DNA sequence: TGTGCCAGCAGCCTCCCAGGGGCCCTTAACTACGAGCAGTACTTC. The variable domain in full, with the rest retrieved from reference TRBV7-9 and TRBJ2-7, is DTGVSQNPRHKITKRGQNVTFRCDPISEHNRLYWYRQTLGQGPEFLTYFQNEAQLEKSRLLSDRFSAERPKGSFSTLEIQRTEQGDSAMYLCASSLPGALNYEQYFGPGTRLTVT.

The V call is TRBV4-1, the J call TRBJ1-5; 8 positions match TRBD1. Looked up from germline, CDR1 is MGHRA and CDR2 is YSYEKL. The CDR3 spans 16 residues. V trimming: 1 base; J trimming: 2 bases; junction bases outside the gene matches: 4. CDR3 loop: CASSQVGQGGNQPQHF. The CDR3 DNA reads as TGCGCCAGCAGCCAAGTTGGACAGGGTGGCAATCAGCCCCAGCATTTT.

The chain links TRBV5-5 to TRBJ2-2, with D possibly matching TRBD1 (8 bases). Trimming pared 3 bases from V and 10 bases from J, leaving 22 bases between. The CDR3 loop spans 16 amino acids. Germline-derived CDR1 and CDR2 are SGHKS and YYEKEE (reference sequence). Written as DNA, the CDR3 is TGTGCCAGCAGCTCTAGGACAGGGAGTGGGAGGGAGGAGCTGTTTTTT. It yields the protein CASSSRTGSGREELFF.

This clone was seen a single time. CDR3 nucleotide sequence: TGTGCCAGCTCACCAACAGGGGTCTACGAGCAGTACTTC. Amino acid sequence: CASSPTGVYEQYF. The genes are TRBV18 and TRBJ2-7; 7 bases align to TRBD1. The CDR3 has 13 amino acids. Trimming cost V 2 bases and J 3 bases; bases outside gene matches: 1. Germline lookup yields CDR1 KGHSH and CDR2 LQKENI.